This is a list of T cell receptor beta chains from one sample in a study of long-term antiretroviral therapy in people with HIV. Data came from immunoSEQ multiplex PCR; TCRdb stores just in-frame clones and leaves some out. The profile shows some 28,000 clones, about 95% of them singletons. Specimen: unsorted PBMCs, collected about 6.6 years after starting antiretroviral therapy. Every receptor here comes from a man in his thirties or forties with HIV. Both conserved end residues are part of each CDR3. The D gene is left open where the match is weak. Size tells how often a clone was seen (once, few, many) or the class of an expanded clone, and some rows leave it out.

clone_size | j_call | v_call | d_call | cdr3_aa | cdr3_nt
- | TRBJ2-5 | TRBV15 | TRBD2 | CATSRAGGPRETQYF | TGTGCCACCAGCAGAGCGGGAGGGCCTCGGGAGACCCAGTACTTC
- | TRBJ2-1 | TRBV6-4 | - | CASSDSTGAHNEQFF | TGTGCCAGCAGTGACTCGACGGGAGCGCACAATGAGCAGTTCTTC
- | TRBJ1-6 | TRBV5-1 | - | CASSLGDISYNSPLHF | TGCGCCAGCAGCTTAGGGGATATTTCCTATAATTCACCCCTCCACTTT
- | TRBJ2-5 | TRBV5-1 | - | CASSLGSIYQETQYF | TGCGCCAGCAGCTTGGGTTCCATTTACCAAGAGACCCAGTACTTC
few | TRBJ2-7 | TRBV4-2 | TRBD2 | CASSQDLGGGADEQYF | TGTGCCAGCAGCCAAGATCTCGGCGGGGGGGCCGACGAGCAGTACTTC
- | TRBJ1-1 | TRBV6-6 | TRBD1 | CASSYVPTGGPEAFF | TGTGCCAGCAGTTACGTTCCGACAGGGGGCCCTGAAGCTTTCTTT
- | TRBJ1-2 | TRBV6-5 | - | CASSYSGRGGYGYTF | TGTGCCAGCAGTTACTCGGGCAGGGGCGGCTATGGCTACACCTTC
- | TRBJ1-5 | TRBV6-1 | - | CASTRRRNSNQPQHF | TGTGCCAGCACCAGAAGGCGGAATAGCAATCAGCCCCAGCATTTT
once | TRBJ1-2 | TRBV7-2 | TRBD1 | CASSDRDRDPYGYTF | TGTGCCAGCAGCGACCGGGACAGAGATCCCTATGGCTACACCTTC
- | TRBJ2-1 | TRBV4-1 | TRBD1 | CASSQKGQGFYNEQFF | TGCGCCAGCAGCCAAAAAGGACAGGGGTTCTACAATGAGCAGTTCTTC
- | TRBJ1-2 | TRBV9 | - | CASSGDSYGYTF | TGTGCCAGCAGCGGCGACAGCTATGGCTACACCTTC
- | TRBJ2-3 | TRBV18 | - | CASSPWTEDTQYF | TGTGCCAGCTCACCGTGGACAGAAGATACGCAGTATTTT
- | TRBJ1-2 | TRBV2 | - | CASSEGSGRRANYGYTF | TGTGCCAGCAGTGAAGGATCCGGCAGGAGAGCTAACTATGGCTACACCTTC
- | TRBJ1-1 | TRBV11-2 | - | CASSFLALTPTEAFF | TGTGCCAGCAGCTTCCTGGCCCTAACCCCCACTGAAGCTTTCTTT
- | TRBJ1-3 | TRBV5-1 | TRBD1 | CASRGGQPGNTIYF | TGCGCCAGCAGGGGGGGACAGCCTGGAAACACCATATATTTT
- | TRBJ2-3 | TRBV7-6 | - | CASSFSGGGDTQYF | TGTGCCAGCAGCTTTTCGGGGGGCGGCGATACGCAGTATTTT
- | TRBJ2-7 | TRBV29-1 | - | CSVRGSPRGNYEQYF | TGCAGCGTTAGAGGGTCCCCCCGCGGTAACTACGAGCAGTACTTC
- | TRBJ2-3 | TRBV15 | TRBD2 | CATSRESGLAGGRRDTQYF | TGTGCCACCAGCAGAGAGAGTGGACTAGCGGGAGGGAGGAGAGATACGCAGTATTTT
- | TRBJ1-5 | TRBV2 | TRBD1 | CASSLTGDPYQPQHF | TGTGCCAGCAGTTTGACAGGGGACCCCTATCAGCCCCAGCATTTT
- | TRBJ2-2 | TRBV28 | - | CASRGSGTRTGELFF | TGTGCCAGCAGGGGGTCCGGGACGAGGACCGGGGAGCTGTTTTTT
- | TRBJ2-1 | TRBV4-1 | TRBD1 | CASSRHGGQGARNEQFF | TGCGCCAGCAGCCGCCACGGGGGACAGGGGGCGCGGAATGAGCAGTTCTTC
- | TRBJ1-5 | TRBV4-1 | - | CASSQEAGQPQHF | TGCGCCAGCAGCCAAGAGGCGGGTCAGCCCCAGCATTTT
- | TRBJ2-4 | TRBV21-1 | - | CARWTFGNIQYF | TGTGCCCGCTGGACCTTCGGAAACATTCAGTACTTC
- | TRBJ2-7 | TRBV7-2 | - | CASSPESSYEQYF | TGTGCCAGCAGCCCTGAGAGCTCCTACGAGCAGTACTTC
- | TRBJ1-1 | TRBV27 | - | CASSPLRGGMNTEAFF | TGTGCCAGCAGTCCCCTCCGGGGAGGGATGAACACTGAAGCTTTCTTT
- | TRBJ2-2 | TRBV5-6 | - | CASSRMTRGGINTGELFF | TGTGCCAGCAGCCGTATGACTCGCGGGGGCATCAACACCGGGGAGCTGTTTTTT